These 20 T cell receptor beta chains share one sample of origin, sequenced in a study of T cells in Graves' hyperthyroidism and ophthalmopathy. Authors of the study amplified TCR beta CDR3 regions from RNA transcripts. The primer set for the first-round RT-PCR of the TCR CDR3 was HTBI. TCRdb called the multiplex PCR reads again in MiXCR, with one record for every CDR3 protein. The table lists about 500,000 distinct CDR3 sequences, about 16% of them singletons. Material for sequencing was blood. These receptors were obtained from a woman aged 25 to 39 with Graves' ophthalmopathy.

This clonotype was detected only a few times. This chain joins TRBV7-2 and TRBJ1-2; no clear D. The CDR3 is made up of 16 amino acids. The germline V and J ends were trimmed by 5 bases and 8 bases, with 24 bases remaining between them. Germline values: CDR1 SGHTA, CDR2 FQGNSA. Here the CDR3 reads CASSQEGRHGALGYTF. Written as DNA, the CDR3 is TGTGCCAGCAGCCAAGAGGGCAGACACGGTGCATTAGGCTACACCTTC.

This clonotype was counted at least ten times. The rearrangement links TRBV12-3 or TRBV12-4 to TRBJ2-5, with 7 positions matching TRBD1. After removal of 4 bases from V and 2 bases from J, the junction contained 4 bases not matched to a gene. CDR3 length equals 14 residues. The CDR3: CASSYQGVQETQYF. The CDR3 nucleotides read TGTGCCAGCAGTTACCAGGGGGTACAAGAGACCCAGTACTTC.

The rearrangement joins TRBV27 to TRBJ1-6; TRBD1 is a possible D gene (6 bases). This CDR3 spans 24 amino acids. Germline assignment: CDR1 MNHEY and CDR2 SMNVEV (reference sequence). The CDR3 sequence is CAGNPFKGVGRTDQRIDYRSPLHF. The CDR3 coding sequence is TGTGCGGGTAATCCTTTCAAAGGGGTGGGACGGACAGATCAGCGGATTGATTACCGTTCACCCCTCCACTTT.

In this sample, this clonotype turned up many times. The DNA for the CDR3 is TGTGCCTGGACTACAGGGGTCCAAGAGACCCAGTACTTC. It codes for CAWTTGVQETQYF. The rearrangement joins TRBV30 to TRBJ2-5, with 7 nucleotides matching TRBD1. The germline gives CDR1 GTSNPN, CDR2 SVGIG (reference sequence). The V segment lost 4 bases and the J segment 1 base; nucleotides outside the gene matches: 3. The CDR3 has 13 residues.

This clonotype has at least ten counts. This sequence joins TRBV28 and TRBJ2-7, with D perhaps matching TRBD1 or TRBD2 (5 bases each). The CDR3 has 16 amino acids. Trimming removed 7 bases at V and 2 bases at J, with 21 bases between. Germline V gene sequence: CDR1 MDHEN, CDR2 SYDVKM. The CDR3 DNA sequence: TGTGCCAGCACCCCTCGCCCCGGGACGGCTACCTACGAGCAGTACTTC. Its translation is CASTPRPGTATYEQYF.

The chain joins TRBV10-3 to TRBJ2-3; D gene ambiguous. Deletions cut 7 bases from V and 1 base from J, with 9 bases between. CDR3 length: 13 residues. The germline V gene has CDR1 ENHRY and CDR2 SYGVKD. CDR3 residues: CAIMLTGTDTQYF. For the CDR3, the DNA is TGTGCCATCATGCTGACCGGCACAGATACGCAGTATTTT.

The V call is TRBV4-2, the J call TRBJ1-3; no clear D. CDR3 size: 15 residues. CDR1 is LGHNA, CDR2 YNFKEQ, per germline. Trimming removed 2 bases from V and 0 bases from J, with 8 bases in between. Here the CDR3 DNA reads TGTGCCAGCAGCCAAACGGGCGACTCTGGAAACACCATATATTTT. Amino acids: CASSQTGDSGNTIYF.

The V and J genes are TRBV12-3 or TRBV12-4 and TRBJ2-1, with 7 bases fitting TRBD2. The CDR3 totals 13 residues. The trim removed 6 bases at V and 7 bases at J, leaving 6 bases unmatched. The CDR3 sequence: CASRVGLGNEQFF. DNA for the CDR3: TGTGCCAGCAGAGTAGGACTAGGGAATGAGCAGTTCTTC.

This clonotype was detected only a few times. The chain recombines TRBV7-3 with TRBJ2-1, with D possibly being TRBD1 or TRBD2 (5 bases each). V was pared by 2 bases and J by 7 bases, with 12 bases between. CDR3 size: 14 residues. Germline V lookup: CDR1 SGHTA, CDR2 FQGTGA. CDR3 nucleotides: TGTGCCAGCAGCTTAGGGACCACTGGGAATGAGCAGTTCTTC. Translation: CASSLGTTGNEQFF.

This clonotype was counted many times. CDR3: CASSLGGVFEGSMNTEAFF. DNA for the CDR3: TGTGCCAGCAGCCTAGGGGGCGTCTTTGAGGGGTCCATGAACACTGAAGCTTTCTTT. J is TRBJ1-1 and V is TRBV28; 7 positions match TRBD1. Per germline, CDR1 MDHEN and CDR2 SYDVKM. The CDR3 is made up of 19 amino acids. The ends lost 6 bases at V and 0 bases at J; junction bases unmatched: 19.

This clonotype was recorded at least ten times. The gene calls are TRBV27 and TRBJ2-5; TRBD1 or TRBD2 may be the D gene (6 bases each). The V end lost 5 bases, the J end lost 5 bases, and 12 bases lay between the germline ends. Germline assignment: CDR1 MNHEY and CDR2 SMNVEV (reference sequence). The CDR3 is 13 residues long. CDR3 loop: CASSGGGGETQYF. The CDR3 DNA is TGTGCCAGCAGTGGTGGAGGGGGGGAGACCCAGTACTTC.

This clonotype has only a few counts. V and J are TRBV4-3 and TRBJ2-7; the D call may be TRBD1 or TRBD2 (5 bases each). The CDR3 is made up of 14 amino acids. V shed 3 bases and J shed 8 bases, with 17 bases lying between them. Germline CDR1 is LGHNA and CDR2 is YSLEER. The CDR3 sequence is CASSHSKRTGQQYF. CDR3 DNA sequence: TGCGCCAGCAGCCATTCGAAACGTACGGGGCAGCAGTACTTC.

The CDR3 sequence is CASSYGGAQPQHF. DNA of the CDR3: TGTGCCAGCAGTTACGGGGGGGCACAGCCCCAGCATTTT. The chain employs TRBV6-2 or TRBV6-3 and TRBJ1-5; D may be TRBD1 (6 bases). The V gene's germline CDR1 is MNHEY and CDR2 SVGEGT. This CDR3 has 13 amino acids. The V and J ends lost 2 bases and 7 bases respectively, with 9 bases between them.

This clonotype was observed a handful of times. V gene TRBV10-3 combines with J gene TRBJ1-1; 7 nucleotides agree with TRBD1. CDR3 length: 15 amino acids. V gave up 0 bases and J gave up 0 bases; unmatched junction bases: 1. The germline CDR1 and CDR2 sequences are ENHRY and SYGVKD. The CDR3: CAISESDRVNTEAFF. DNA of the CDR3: TGTGCCATCAGTGAGTCTGACAGGGTGAACACTGAAGCTTTCTTT.

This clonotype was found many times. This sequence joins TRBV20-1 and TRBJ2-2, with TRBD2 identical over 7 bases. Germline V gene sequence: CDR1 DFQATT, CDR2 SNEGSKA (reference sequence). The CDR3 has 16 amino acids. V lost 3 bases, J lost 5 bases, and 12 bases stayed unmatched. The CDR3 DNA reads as TGCAGTGCTAGCGAGAGGGGAGGGCCGCGAACCGGGGAGCTGTTTTTT. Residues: CSASERGGPRTGELFF.

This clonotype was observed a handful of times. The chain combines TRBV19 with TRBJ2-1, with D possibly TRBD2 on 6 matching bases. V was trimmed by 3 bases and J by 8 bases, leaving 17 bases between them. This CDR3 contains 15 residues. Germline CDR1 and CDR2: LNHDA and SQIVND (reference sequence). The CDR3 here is CASSMGGHHWDEQFF. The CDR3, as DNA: TGTGCCAGTAGTATGGGAGGACATCACTGGGATGAGCAGTTCTTC.

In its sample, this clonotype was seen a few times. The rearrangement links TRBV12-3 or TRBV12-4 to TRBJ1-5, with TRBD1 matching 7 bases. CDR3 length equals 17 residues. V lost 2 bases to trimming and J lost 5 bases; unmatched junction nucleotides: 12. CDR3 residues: CASSLPRRTGGDQPQHF. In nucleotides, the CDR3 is TGTGCCAGCAGTTTACCCCGCCGGACAGGTGGGGATCAGCCCCAGCATTTT.

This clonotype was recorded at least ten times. This CDR3 is CASLNRGRGPDTQYF. CDR3 nucleotides: TGTGCCAGCCTCAATAGGGGCAGGGGCCCAGATACGCAGTATTTT. The chain uses TRBV12-3 or TRBV12-4 and TRBJ2-3; perhaps TRBD1 as D (6 bases). CDR3 length: 15 residues. V was trimmed by 8 bases and J by 4 bases, leaving 19 bases between them.

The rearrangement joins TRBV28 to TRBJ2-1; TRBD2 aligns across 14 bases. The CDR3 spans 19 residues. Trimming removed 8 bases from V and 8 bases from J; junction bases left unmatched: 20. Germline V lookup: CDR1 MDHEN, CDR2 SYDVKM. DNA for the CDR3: TGTGCCAGCGGTCCCCTAGGCGGGGGACTAGCGGGAGTTAGGCATGAGCAGTTCTTC. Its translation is CASGPLGGGLAGVRHEQFF.

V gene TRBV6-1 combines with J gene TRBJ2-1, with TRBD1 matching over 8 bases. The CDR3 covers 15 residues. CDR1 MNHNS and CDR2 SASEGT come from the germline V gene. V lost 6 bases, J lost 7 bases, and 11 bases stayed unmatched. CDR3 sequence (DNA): TGTGCCAGCAGGGAGGTTCGGGACAGGCCTAATGAGCAGTTCTTC. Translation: CASREVRDRPNEQFF.